A single sample gave rise to the 18 T cell receptor beta chains below, sequenced in a study of cytomegalovirus exposure and HLA in healthy donors. The PCR ran on 60 Vbeta and 13 Jbeta primers. The table came from immunoSEQ multiplex PCR; TCRdb's copy has only in-frame clones and leaves some out. The data hold 130,000 to 150,000 clones, with approximately 80% observed a single time. Sequenced input: PBMCs. The receptors stem from a middle-aged man in good health and CMV-seronegative.

This chain uses TRBV7-2 with TRBJ2-5, with 9 positions matching TRBD1. The CDR3 is 14 residues long. The V gene's germline CDR1 is SGHTA and CDR2 FQGNSA. The trim removed 5 bases at V and 5 bases at J, leaving 6 bases unmatched. The CDR3 reads CASSVQGAGETQYF. CDR3 nucleotides: TGTGCCAGCAGCGTACAGGGGGCAGGGGAGACCCAGTACTTC.

The gene calls are TRBV4-1 and TRBJ1-1, with 7 bases aligning to TRBD1. Trimming removed 5 bases from V and 3 bases from J; junction bases left unmatched: 9. CDR1 MGHRA and CDR2 YSYEKL come from the germline V gene. The CDR3 length is 15 residues. The CDR3 loop reads CASSTPMGQYTEAFF. In DNA form, the CDR3 reads TGCGCCAGCAGCACACCCATGGGACAGTACACTGAAGCTTTCTTT.

This chain uses TRBV18 with TRBJ2-2, with 7 bases identical to TRBD1. V trimming: 2 bases; J trimming: 3 bases; junction bases outside the gene matches: 12. The CDR3 extends over 18 amino acids. Germline loops: CDR1 KGHSH, CDR2 LQKENI. CDR3 sequence reads: CASSPITRTGSYTGELFF. CDR3 nucleotides: TGTGCCAGCTCACCAATTACCAGGACAGGCTCCTACACCGGGGAGCTGTTTTTT.

This chain uses TRBV30 with TRBJ1-1; tentatively, D is TRBD1 (5 bases). The germline V gene has CDR1 GTSNPN and CDR2 SVGIG (reference sequence). V shed 2 bases and J shed 5 bases, with 12 bases lying between them. The CDR3 totals 13 residues. CDR3 region: CAWSQGGSTEAFF. CDR3 nucleotide sequence: TGTGCCTGGAGTCAGGGTGGGTCTACTGAAGCTTTCTTT.

The V and J genes are TRBV6-1 and TRBJ1-5, with D possibly being TRBD1 (6 bases). CDR1 and CDR2 from the germline V gene are MNHNS and SASEGT. This CDR3 contains 16 residues. Trimming removed 3 bases from V and 0 bases from J, with 12 bases in between. The CDR3, as DNA: TGTGCCAGCAGTGATCCGGGACATTATAGCAATCAGCCCCAGCATTTT. Translated: CASSDPGHYSNQPQHF.

J is TRBJ1-5 and V is TRBV7-8; D uncertain. CDR1 is SGHVS, CDR2 FQNEAQ, per germline. The V and J ends lost 3 bases and 1 base respectively, with 10 bases between them. There are 15 residues in the CDR3. DNA of the CDR3: TGTGCCAGCAGCTTTTGGGGAGACAGCAATCAGCCCCAGCATTTT. Residues: CASSFWGDSNQPQHF. Full variable domain (rest looked up from reference TRBV7-8 and TRBJ1-5): GAGVSQSPRYKVAKRGQDVALRCDPISGHVSLFWYQQALGQGPEFLTYFQNEAQLDKSGLPSDRFFAERPEGSVSTLKIQRTQQEDSAVYLCASSFWGDSNQPQHFGDGTRLSIL.

The chain links TRBV5-4 to TRBJ2-7; the match to TRBD2 covers 8 bases. CDR1 is SGHNT and CDR2 is YYREEE in the germline V gene (reference sequence). CDR3 length: 16 residues. The V segment lost 1 base and the J segment 5 bases; nucleotides outside the gene matches: 11. CDR3 bases: TGTGCCAGCAGCTTGAAGGGTACGGGGGGGCCCCACGAGCAGTACTTC. Its protein product is CASSLKGTGGPHEQYF. The full variable domain, completed using reference TRBV5-4 and TRBJ2-7, is ETGVTQSPTHLIKTRGQQVTLRCSSQSGHNTVSWYQQALGQGPQFIFQYYREEENGRGNFPPRFSGLQFPNYSSELNVNALELDDSALYLCASSLKGTGGPHEQYFGPGTRLTVT.

V gene TRBV7-3 combines with J gene TRBJ2-7; 7 nucleotides agree with TRBD1. The CDR3 length is 14 residues. V lost 3 bases, J lost 6 bases, and 8 bases stayed unmatched. The germline CDR1 and CDR2 sequences are SGHTA and FQGTGA. CDR3 nucleotides: TGTGCCAGCAGCTTCGGAGACAGGGCGGGCGAGCAGTACTTC. Translation gives CASSFGDRAGEQYF.

This clone showed up just a few times. This rearrangement joins TRBV10-2 to TRBJ1-1; the D gene is possibly TRBD1 (5 bases). CDR1 WSHSY and CDR2 SAAADI come from the germline V gene. The CDR3 is 16 residues long. V dropped 4 bases and J dropped 3 bases, with 18 bases sitting between them. The CDR3 nucleotides are TGCGCCAGCAGTGGAGGGGAGGCTTGGTACGACACTGAAGCTTTCTTT. This sequence encodes CASSGGEAWYDTEAFF.

This clone showed up just a few times. This chain joins TRBV6-5 and TRBJ2-1, with a weak D call TRBD2 (5 bases). Germline V gives CDR1 MNHEY, CDR2 SVGAGI. This CDR3 is built from 13 residues. Trimming took off 7 bases at V and 6 bases at J, with 13 bases between the two ends. The CDR3 sequence: CASNVVRGNEQFF. CDR3 DNA: TGTGCCAGCAATGTAGTCCGGGGCAATGAGCAGTTCTTC.

V is TRBV18 and J is TRBJ2-1, with TRBD1 as a possible D gene (6 bases). Trimming left V 3 bases short and J 6 bases short, with 12 bases between. Germline CDR1 KGHSH, CDR2 LQKENI. The CDR3 runs to 14 residues. The DNA for the CDR3 is TGTGCCAGCTCACCGATACAGGGTCGCAATGAGCAGTTCTTC. Translated, it gives CASSPIQGRNEQFF.

The CDR3 spells CASSTGGAGTEAFF. CDR3 in DNA: TGCGCCAGTTCCACAGGGGGCGCTGGCACTGAAGCTTTCTTT. The genes are TRBV10-1 and TRBJ1-1; 9 nucleotides align to TRBD1. V gave up 9 bases and J gave up 4 bases; unmatched junction bases: 9. CDR3 length: 14 residues. The V gene's germline CDR1 is WNHNN and CDR2 SYGVQD (reference sequence).

This chain links TRBV13 with TRBJ2-7, with 9 bases identical to TRBD1. The junction had 8 bases not matched to a gene; V was cut back by 2 bases and J by 6 bases. The CDR3 spans 15 residues. The V gene's germline CDR1 is PRHDT and CDR2 FYEKMQ (reference sequence). CDR3 region: CASSLRGQGSAEQYF. The CDR3 DNA follows: TGTGCCAGCAGCTTAAGGGGACAGGGAAGTGCCGAGCAGTACTTC.

This clone was seen once. Other DNA sequences in the sample encode the same CDR3. V is TRBV29-1 and J is TRBJ1-5; 9 positions agree with TRBD1. V gave up 6 bases and J gave up 4 bases; unmatched junction bases: 4. CDR3 length equals 13 residues. CDR1 and CDR2 from the germline V gene are SQVTM and ANQGSEA. The CDR3: CSVLTGGNQPQHF. The CDR3 DNA is TGCAGCGTCCTGACAGGGGGTAATCAGCCCCAGCATTTT.

The chain has TRBV28 and TRBJ2-7; 10 positions match TRBD1. The germline CDR1 and CDR2 sequences are MDHEN and SYDVKM. The CDR3 extends over 14 amino acids. The ends lost 6 bases at V and 3 bases at J; junction bases unmatched: 5. This chain's CDR3 is CASRPGTGVYEQYF. Written as DNA, the CDR3 is TGTGCCAGCAGACCCGGGACAGGGGTCTACGAGCAGTACTTC.

The chain recombines TRBV5-1 with TRBJ1-2; the match to TRBD1 covers 9 bases. V trimming: 6 bases; J trimming: 3 bases; junction bases outside the gene matches: 6. The CDR3 has 14 amino acids. CDR1 is SGHRS, CDR2 YFSETQ, per germline. The CDR3 spells CASTLTGGDYGYTF. The DNA for the CDR3 is TGCGCCAGCACTCTGACAGGGGGGGACTATGGCTACACCTTC.

The CDR3 DNA follows: TGTGCCACCAGCAGAGACAAGACAGGGGGCGGGAATGAGCAGTTCTTC. Translated: CATSRDKTGGGNEQFF. This chain uses TRBV15 with TRBJ2-1, with 10 bases aligning to TRBD1. Germline CDR1 LNHNV, CDR2 YYDKDF (reference sequence). The CDR3 runs to 16 residues. V was clipped by 0 bases and J by 7 bases; unmatched bases: 6.

The rearrangement links TRBV27 to TRBJ2-1; D might be TRBD2 (7 bases). The V end was cut by 11 bases, the J end by 6 bases, with 14 bases between. Germline V lookup: CDR1 MNHEY, CDR2 SMNVEV (reference sequence). The CDR3 consists of 12 residues. Here the CDR3 DNA reads TGTGCCTTGGGGGGGCATACCAATGAGCAGTTCTTC. The encoded protein is CALGGHTNEQFF.